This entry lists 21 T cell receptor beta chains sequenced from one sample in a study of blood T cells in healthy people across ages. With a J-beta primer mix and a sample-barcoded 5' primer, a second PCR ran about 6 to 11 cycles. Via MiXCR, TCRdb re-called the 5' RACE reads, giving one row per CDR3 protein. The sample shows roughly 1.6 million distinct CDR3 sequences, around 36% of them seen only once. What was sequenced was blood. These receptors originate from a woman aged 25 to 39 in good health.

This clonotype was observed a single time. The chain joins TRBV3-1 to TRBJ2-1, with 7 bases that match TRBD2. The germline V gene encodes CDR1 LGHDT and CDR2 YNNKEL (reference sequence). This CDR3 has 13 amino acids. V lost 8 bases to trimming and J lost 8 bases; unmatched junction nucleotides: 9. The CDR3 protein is CASGAVGRHEQFF. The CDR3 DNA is TGTGCCAGCGGGGCGGTCGGGAGGCATGAGCAGTTCTTC.

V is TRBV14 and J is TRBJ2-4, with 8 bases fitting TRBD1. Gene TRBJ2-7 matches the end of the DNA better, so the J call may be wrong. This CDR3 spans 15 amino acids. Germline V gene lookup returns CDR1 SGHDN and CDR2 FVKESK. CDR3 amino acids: CANPGQAPIAYEQYF. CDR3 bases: TGTGCCAATCCGGGACAGGCCCCAATCGCCTACGAGCAGTACTTC.

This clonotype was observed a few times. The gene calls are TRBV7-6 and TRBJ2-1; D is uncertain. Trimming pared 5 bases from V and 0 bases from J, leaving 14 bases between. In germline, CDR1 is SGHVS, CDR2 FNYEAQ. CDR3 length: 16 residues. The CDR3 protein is CASSPITVSSYNEQFF. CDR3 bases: TGTGCCAGCAGCCCCATTACGGTGAGCTCCTACAATGAGCAGTTCTTC. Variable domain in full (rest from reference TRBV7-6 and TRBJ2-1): GAGVSQSPRYKVTKRGQDVALRCDPISGHVSLYWYRQALGQGPEFLTYFNYEAQQDKSGLPNDRFSAERPEGSISTLTIQRTEQRDSAMYRCASSPITVSSYNEQFFGPGTRLTVL.

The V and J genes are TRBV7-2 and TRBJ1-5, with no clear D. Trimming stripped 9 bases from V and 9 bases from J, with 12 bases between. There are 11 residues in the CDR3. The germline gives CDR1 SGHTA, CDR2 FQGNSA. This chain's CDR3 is CASTHYGPQHF. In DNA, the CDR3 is TGTGCCAGTACCCATTATGGGCCCCAGCATTTT.

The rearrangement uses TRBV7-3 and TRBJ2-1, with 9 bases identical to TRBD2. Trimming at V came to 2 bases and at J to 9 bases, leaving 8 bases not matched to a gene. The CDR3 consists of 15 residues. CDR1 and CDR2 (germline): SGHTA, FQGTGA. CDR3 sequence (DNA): TGTGCCAGCAGCTTATCTTGGACTAGCGCTACTGAGCAGTTCTTC. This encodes CASSLSWTSATEQFF.

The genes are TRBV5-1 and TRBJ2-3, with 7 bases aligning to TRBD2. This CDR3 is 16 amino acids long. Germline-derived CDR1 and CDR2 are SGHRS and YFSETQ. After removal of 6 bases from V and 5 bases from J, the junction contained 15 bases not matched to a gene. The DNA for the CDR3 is TGCGCCAGCAAACCCTCGGCGGGGGAGTGGCAAGATACGCAGTATTTT. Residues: CASKPSAGEWQDTQYF.

CDR3 loop: CASRKRDRGSPQETQYF. In DNA form, the CDR3 reads TGCGCCAGCAGGAAAAGGGACAGGGGGAGTCCCCAAGAGACCCAGTACTTC. The J gene is TRBJ2-5, the V gene TRBV5-1; 11 bases are shared with TRBD1. The germline gives CDR1 SGHRS, CDR2 YFSETQ. With 5 bases clipped from V and 1 base from J, the junction kept 10 bases outside the gene matches. This CDR3 is 17 amino acids long.

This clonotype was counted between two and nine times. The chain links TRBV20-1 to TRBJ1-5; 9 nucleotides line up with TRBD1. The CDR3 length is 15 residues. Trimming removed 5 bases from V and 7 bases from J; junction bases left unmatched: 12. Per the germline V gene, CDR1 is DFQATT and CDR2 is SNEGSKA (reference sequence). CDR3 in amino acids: CSAVAGTGKPQPQHF. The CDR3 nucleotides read TGCAGTGCTGTAGCCGGGACAGGGAAGCCGCAGCCCCAGCATTTT.

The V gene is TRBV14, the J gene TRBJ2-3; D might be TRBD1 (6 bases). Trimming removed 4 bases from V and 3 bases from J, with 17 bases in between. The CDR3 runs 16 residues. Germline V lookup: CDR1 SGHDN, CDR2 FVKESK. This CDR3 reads CASSRPLTGTTDTQYF. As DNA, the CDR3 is TGTGCCAGCAGCCGCCCCCTCACAGGGACGACAGATACGCAGTATTTT.

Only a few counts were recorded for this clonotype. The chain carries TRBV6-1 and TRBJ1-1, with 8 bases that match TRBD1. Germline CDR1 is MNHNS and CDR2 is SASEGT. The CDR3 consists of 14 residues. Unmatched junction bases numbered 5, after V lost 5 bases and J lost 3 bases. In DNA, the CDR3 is TGTGCCAGCAGTAAGACAGGGGCGGACACTGAAGCTTTCTTT. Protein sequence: CASSKTGADTEAFF.

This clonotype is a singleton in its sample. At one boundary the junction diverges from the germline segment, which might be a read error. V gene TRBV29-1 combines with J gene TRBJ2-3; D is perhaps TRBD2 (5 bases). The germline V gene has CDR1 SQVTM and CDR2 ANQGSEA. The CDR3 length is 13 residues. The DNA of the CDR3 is TGCAGCGTTGCGAGGGTTGTGGCAGATACGCGGTATTTT. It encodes CSVARVVADTRYF.

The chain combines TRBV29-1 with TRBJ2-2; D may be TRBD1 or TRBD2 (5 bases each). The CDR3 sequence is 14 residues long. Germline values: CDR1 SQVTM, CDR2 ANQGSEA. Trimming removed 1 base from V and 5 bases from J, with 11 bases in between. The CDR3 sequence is CSVEGLRGTGELFF. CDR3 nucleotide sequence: TGCAGCGTTGAAGGTCTGAGGGGAACCGGGGAGCTGTTTTTT.

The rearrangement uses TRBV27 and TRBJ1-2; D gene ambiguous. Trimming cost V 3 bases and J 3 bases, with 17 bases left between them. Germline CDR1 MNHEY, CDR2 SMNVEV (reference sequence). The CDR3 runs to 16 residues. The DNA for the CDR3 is TGTGCCAGCAGTTTCTCTAGGTGGACGACCGACTATGGCTACACCTTC. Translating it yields CASSFSRWTTDYGYTF.

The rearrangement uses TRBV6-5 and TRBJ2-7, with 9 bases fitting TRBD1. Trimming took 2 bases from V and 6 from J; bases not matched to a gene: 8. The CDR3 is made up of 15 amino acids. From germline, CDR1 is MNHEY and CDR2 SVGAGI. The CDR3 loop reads CASSYAPGQGTEQYF. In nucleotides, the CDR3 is TGTGCCAGCAGTTACGCCCCGGGACAGGGAACCGAGCAGTACTTC.

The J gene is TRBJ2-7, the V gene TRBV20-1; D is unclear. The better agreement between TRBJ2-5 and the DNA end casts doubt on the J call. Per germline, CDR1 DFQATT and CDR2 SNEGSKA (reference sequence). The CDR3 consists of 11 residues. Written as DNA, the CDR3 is TGCAGTGCTAGAGATCCCAGGACCCAGTACTTC. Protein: CSARDPRTQYF.

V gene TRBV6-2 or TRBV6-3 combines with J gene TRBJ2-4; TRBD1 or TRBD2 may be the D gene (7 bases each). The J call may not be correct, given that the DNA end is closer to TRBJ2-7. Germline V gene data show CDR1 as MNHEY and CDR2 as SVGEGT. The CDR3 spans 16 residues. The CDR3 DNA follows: TGTGCCAGCAGAAATTCAGGGGGGGCGGCAGGCTACGAGCAGTACTTC. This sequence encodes CASRNSGGAAGYEQYF.

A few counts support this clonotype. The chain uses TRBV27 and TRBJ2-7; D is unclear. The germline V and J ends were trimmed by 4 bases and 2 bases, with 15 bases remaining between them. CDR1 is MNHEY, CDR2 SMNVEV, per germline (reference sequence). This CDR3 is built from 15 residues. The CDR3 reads CASSSSPLGTYEQYF. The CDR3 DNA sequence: TGTGCCAGCAGTTCATCCCCTCTAGGTACCTACGAGCAGTACTTC.

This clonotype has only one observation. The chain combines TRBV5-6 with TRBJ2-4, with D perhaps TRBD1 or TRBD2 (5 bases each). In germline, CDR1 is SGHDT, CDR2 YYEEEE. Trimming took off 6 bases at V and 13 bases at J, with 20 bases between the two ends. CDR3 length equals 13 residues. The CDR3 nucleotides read TGTGCCAGCAAAGTTTGGGGGACCTACGAACAGTACTTC. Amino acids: CASKVWGTYEQYF.

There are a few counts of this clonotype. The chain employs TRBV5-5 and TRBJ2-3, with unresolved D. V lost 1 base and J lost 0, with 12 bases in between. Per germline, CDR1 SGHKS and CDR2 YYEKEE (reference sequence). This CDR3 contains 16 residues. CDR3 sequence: CASSLWAATSTDTQYF. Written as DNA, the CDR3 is TGTGCCAGCAGCTTGTGGGCAGCAACTAGCACAGATACGCAGTATTTT. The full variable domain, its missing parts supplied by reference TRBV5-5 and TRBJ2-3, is DAGVTQSPTHLIKTRGQQVTLRCSPISGHKSVSWYQQVLGQGPQFIFQYYEKEERGRGNFPDRFSARQFPNYSSELNVNALLLGDSALYLCASSLWAATSTDTQYFGPGTRLTVL.

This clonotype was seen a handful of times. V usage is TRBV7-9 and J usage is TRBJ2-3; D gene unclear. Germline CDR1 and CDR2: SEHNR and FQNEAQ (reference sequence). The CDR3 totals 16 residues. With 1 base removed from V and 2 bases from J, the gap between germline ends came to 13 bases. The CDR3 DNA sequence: TGTGCCAGCAGCTTAGGGGTGCAAACCCTCACAGATACGCAGTATTTT. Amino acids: CASSLGVQTLTDTQYF.

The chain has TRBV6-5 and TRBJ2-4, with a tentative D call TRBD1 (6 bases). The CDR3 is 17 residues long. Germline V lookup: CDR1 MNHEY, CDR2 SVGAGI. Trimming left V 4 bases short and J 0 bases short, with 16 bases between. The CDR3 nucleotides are TGTGCCAGCAGTTCGGGCAGGGGAATTCTAGCCAAAAACATTCAGTACTTC. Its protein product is CASSSGRGILAKNIQYF.